One and the same sample provided the 2 T cell receptor beta chains below, sequenced in a study of blood T cell repertoires in COVID-19. Produced via immunoSEQ multiplex PCR; TCRdb's table is partial and in-frame only. The data contain 250,000 or so clones, roughly 87% of them singletons. Sequenced material: PBMCs or T cells enriched from blood (not recorded which). The receptors here all came from a woman in her thirties with acute COVID-19.

The chain links TRBV2 to TRBJ1-1, with D possibly matching TRBD1 (6 bases). The CDR3 sequence is 15 residues long. The V gene lost 0 bases and the J gene lost 1 base, with 9 bases spanning the gap. From germline, CDR1 is SNHLY and CDR2 FYNNEI. Here the CDR3 reads CASSEAGHSNTEAFF. In DNA form, the CDR3 reads TGTGCCAGCAGTGAAGCGGGACATTCGAACACTGAAGCTTTCTTT.

This chain connects TRBV19 to TRBJ2-3, with TRBD2 matching over 10 bases. The CDR3 extends over 18 amino acids. V lost 9 bases, J lost 0 bases, and 15 bases stayed unmatched. CDR1 LNHDA and CDR2 SQIVND come from the germline V gene (reference sequence). CDR3 in DNA: TGTGCCAGCGACCTGGGGTTAGCGGGGGGATCTAGCACAGATACGCAGTATTTT. Residues: CASDLGLAGGSSTDTQYF.